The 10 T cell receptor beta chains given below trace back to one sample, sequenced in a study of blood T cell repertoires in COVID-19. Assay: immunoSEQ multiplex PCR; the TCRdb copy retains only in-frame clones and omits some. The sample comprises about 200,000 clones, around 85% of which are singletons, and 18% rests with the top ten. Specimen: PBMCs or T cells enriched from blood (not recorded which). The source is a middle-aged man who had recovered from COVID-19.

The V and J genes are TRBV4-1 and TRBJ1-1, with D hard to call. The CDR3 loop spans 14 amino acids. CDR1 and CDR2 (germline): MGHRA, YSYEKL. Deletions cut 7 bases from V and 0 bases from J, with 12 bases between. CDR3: CASIPEGMNTEAFF. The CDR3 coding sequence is TGCGCCAGCATACCCGAGGGCATGAACACTGAAGCTTTCTTT.

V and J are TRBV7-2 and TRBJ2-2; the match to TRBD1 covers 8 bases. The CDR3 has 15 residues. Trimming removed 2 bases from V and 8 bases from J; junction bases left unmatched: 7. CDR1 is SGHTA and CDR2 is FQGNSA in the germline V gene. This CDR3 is CASSLTTGAGGELFF. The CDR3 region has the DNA TGTGCCAGCAGCTTAACGACAGGGGCGGGTGGGGAGCTGTTTTTT.

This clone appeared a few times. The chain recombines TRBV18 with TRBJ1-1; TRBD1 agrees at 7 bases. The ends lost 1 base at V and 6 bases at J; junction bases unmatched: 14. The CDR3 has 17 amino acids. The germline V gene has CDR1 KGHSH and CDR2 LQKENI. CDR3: CASSPRKYEGAVAEAFF. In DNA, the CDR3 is TGTGCCAGCTCACCACGCAAGTATGAGGGGGCAGTCGCTGAAGCTTTCTTT.

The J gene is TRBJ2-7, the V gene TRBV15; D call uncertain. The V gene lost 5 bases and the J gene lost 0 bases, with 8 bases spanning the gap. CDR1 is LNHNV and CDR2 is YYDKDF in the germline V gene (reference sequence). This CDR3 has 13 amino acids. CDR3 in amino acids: CATSPKSSYEQYF. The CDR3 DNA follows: TGTGCCACCAGCCCCAAGAGCTCCTACGAGCAGTACTTC.

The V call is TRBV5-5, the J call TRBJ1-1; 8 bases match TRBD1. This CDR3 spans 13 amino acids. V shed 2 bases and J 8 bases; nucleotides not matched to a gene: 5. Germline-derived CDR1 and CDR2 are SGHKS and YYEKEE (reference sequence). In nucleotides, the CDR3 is TGTGCCAGCAGCTTCCGGGACAGGAACGAAGCTTTCTTT. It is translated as CASSFRDRNEAFF.

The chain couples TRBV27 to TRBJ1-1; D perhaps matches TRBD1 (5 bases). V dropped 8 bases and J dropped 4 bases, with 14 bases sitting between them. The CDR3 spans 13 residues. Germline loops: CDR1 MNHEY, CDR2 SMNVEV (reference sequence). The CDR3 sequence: CASARVDATEAFF. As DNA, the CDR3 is TGTGCCAGCGCCAGGGTTGATGCCACTGAAGCTTTCTTT.

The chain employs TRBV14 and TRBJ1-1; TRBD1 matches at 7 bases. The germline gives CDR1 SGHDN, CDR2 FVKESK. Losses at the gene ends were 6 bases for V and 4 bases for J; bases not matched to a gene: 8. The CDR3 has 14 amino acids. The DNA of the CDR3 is TGTGCCAGCAGTCACAGGGGATTTACCACTGAAGCTTTCTTT. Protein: CASSHRGFTTEAFF.

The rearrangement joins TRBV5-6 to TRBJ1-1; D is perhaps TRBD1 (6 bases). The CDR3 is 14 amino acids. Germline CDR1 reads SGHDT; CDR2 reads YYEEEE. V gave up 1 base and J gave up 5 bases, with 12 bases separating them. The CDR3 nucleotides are TGTGCCAGCAGCTTGTATACAGGGAGAACTGAAGCTTTCTTT. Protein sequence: CASSLYTGRTEAFF.

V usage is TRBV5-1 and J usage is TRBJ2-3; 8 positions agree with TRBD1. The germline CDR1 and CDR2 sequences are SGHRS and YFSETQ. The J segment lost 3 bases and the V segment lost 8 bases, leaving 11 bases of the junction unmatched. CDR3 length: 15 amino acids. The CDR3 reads CASKATGGLTDTQYF. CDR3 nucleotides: TGCGCCAGTAAGGCTACAGGGGGATTAACAGATACGCAGTATTTT.

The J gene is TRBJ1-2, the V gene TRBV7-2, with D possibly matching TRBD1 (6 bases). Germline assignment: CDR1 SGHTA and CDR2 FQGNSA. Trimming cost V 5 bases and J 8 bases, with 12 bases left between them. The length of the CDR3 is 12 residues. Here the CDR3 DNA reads TGTGCCAGCAGCCCCCAGGGGAAGGGCTACACCTTC. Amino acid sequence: CASSPQGKGYTF.